This T cell receptor (beta chain) was sequenced during a study of T cell responses to AZD1222 COVID-19 vaccine. As for this clone: Its target is not known.

The CDR3 length is 14 residues. Between the trimmed V and J ends, which lost 1 base and 1 base, there was a span of 8 bases. The germline gives CDR1 SGHNT, CDR2 YYREEE (reference sequence). Study outcomes and limitations: Two AZD1222 doses significantly raised spike-specific TCR breadth and depth over controls. Donors, mostly white British, included more females; clonal diversity was possibly underestimated. Close to half of spike-specific TCRs reportedly recognize unmutated variant regions.

Here immunoSEQ multiplex PCR was the method, and the copy in TCRdb shows in-frame clones only, minus some. In the table there are around 260,000 clones, approximately 95% of which are singletons. This sequence originates from an adult in good health. Sequences were derived from peripheral blood, sampled on day 0 of AZD1222 vaccination. J is TRBJ1-2 and V is TRBV5-4; D not resolved. DNA of the CDR3: TGTGCCAGCAGCTTGTCCCGGGATAACTATGGCTACACCTTC. This gives the protein CASSLSRDNYGYTF.